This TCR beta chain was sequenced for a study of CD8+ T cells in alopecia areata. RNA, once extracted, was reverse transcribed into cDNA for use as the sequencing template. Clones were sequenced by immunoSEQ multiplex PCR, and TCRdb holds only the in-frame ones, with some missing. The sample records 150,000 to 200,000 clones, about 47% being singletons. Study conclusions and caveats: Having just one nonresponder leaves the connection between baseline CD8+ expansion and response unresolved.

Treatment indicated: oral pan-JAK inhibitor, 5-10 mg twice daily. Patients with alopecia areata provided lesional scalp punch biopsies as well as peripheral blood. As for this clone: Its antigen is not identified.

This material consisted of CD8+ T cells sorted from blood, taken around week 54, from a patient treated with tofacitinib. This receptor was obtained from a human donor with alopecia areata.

DNA for the CDR3: TGTGCCAGCAGCGCACCGGGACAGGGGGCTACTGAAGCTTTCTTT. Translation gives CASSAPGQGATEAFF. J is TRBJ1-1 and V is TRBV9; 12 bases map to TRBD1. Germline loops: CDR1 SGDLS, CDR2 YYNGEE. The CDR3 is made up of 15 amino acids. The V segment lost 3 bases and the J segment 5 bases; nucleotides outside the gene matches: 5. The variable domain in full, completed from reference TRBV9 and TRBJ1-1, reads DSGVTQTPKHLITATGQRVTLRCSPRSGDLSVYWYQQSLDQGLQFLIQYYNGEERAKGNILERFSAQQFPDLHSELNLSSLELGDSALYFCASSAPGQGATEAFFGQGTRLTVV.